Included here is one T cell receptor (beta chain) sequence, with context. Its antigen is as yet unknown. The data were obtained in a study of cytomegalovirus exposure and HLA in healthy donors. Whole-study findings and limits: In a later analysis, across HLA loci, associated TCR counts were highest for DRB1, lowest for HLA-C.

PCR amplification relied on 60 Vbeta primers (plus 13 Jbeta primers). Some clones are missing from TCRdb's copy, which holds only in-frame ones; the method was immunoSEQ multiplex PCR. The data hold some 150,000 clones, with approximately 71% observed a single time. The CDR3 consists of 18 residues. The germline V gene has CDR1 PRHDT and CDR2 FYEKMQ (reference sequence). J was trimmed by 3 bases and V by 1 base; bases with no gene match: 7. This sequence was found in a man aged 40-55 years in good health and CMV-seronegative. This sequence joins TRBV13 and TRBJ2-6; 9 bases line up with TRBD2. Specimen: PBMCs. This chain's CDR3 is CASSLDGRGGFGANVLTF. The DNA for the CDR3 is TGTGCCAGCAGCTTAGACGGGCGGGGGGGCTTTGGGGCCAACGTCCTGACTTTC.